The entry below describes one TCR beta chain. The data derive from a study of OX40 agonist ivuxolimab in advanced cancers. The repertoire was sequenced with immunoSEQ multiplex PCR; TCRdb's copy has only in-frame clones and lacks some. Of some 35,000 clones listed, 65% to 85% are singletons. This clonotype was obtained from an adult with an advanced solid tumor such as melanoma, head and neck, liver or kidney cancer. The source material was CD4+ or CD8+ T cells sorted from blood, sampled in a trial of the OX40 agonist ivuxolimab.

CDR3 coding DNA: TGTGCCAGCAGCCCGAAAATGTCAGAGACCCAGTACTTC. This gives the protein CASSPKMSETQYF. The rearrangement joins TRBV14 to TRBJ2-5; D remains ambiguous. Per the germline V gene, CDR1 is SGHDN and CDR2 is FVKESK. The CDR3 length is 13 residues. V was trimmed by 4 bases and J by 4 bases, leaving 10 bases between them.